This record concerns one T cell receptor (beta chain) sequence. Its antigen is unknown. Clones were sequenced by immunoSEQ multiplex PCR, and TCRdb holds only the in-frame ones, with some missing. The table has over 850,000 clones, around 82% seen once. CDR3 size: 16 residues. V was cut by 0 bases and J by 4 bases, with 15 bases left in between. Germline CDR1 is GTSNPN and CDR2 is SVGIG (reference sequence). The data derive from a study of shared clonotypes between healthy human individuals. Regarding the study as a whole: Memory subsets generally showed lower estimated richness than naive subsets.

This TCR came from a young man in good health. Some clones in this sample may be carry-over from other donors' samples. Material: memory CD4+ T cells from PBMCs. As for subset: CD45RA-negative fraction. This rearrangement joins TRBV30 to TRBJ2-2; D could derive from TRBD1 or TRBD2 (5 bases each). The DNA of the CDR3 is TGTGCCTGGAGTGTATTCGGGCAGGGAGCCACCGGGGAGCTGTTTTTT. Its translation: CAWSVFGQGATGELFF.